Sequencing of this TCR beta chain was carried out in a study of cytotoxic CD8 clonotypes in ibrutinib-treated CLL. Study in general: The patients, over ten relapsed/refractory and about 14 treatment-naive, included approximately 17 who were IGHV unmutated. Response specimens were obtained following a median treatment duration of approximately 11 months, with a range of 6 to 36. General study results and limits: The clonality rise at ibrutinib response reflected private clonotype expansion.

Frozen PBMC stocks contributed 2 to 2.5 micrograms of genomic DNA to the TCR beta libraries. Method: immunoSEQ multiplex PCR; TCRdb's copy keeps in-frame clones and lacks some. The table includes roughly 330,000 clones, under 70% detected once. The V end lost 1 base, the J end lost 4 bases, and 14 bases lay between the germline ends. The CDR3 has 15 amino acids. In germline, CDR1 is SGHTA, CDR2 FQGNSA. This clone showed up just a few times. As yet, its antigen is unknown. The input for sequencing was PBMCs, taken after 36 months of ibrutinib treatment. The sequence was obtained from a human donor with chronic lymphocytic leukemia. The chain carries TRBV7-2 and TRBJ2-7; TRBD1 or TRBD2 may be the D gene (5 bases each). The CDR3 sequence: CASSLGAGTYYEQYF. The CDR3 DNA is TGTGCCAGCAGCTTAGGGGCAGGGACGTATTACGAGCAGTACTTC.